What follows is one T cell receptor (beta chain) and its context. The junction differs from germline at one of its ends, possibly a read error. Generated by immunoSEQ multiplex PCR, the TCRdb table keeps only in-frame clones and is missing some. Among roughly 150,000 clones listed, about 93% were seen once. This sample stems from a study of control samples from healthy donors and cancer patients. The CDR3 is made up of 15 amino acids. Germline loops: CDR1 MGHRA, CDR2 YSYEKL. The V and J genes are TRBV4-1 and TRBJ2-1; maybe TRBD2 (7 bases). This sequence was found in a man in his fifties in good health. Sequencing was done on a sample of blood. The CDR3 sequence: CASSQGGEFYNEQFF. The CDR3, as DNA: TGCGCCAGCAGTCAAGGGGGGGAATTCTACAATGAGCAGTTCTTC.